This TCR beta chain was captured by sequencing in a study of blood T cell repertoires in COVID-19. Unmatched junction bases numbered 6, after V lost 6 bases and J lost 5 bases. This CDR3 region has 13 residues. In the original workflow: Nucleated cell number was recorded as an estimate derived from reference gene primer amplification. Profiled with immunoSEQ multiplex PCR; TCRdb holds only in-frame clones, not every one. V and J calls and clone size are as listed in that table; D and trimming were resolved from the DNA. The sample has approximately 330,000 clones; approximately 88% are singletons. This clone is a singleton in its sample.

The TCR sequence derives from a man aged 25-45 years with COVID-19, enrolled during active disease. Sequenced input: peripheral blood. The gene calls are TRBV12-3 or TRBV12-4 and TRBJ2-5; TRBD2 matches at 7 bases. The CDR3: CASRPTGGETQYF. The CDR3 DNA sequence: TGTGCCAGCAGACCGACCGGGGGGGAGACCCAGTACTTC.